This T cell receptor (beta chain) stems from a study of cytomegalovirus exposure and HLA in healthy donors. Study results and caveats: With high specificity and sensitivity, the classifier reportedly diagnosed cytomegalovirus status. Some highly shared sequence variants likely arose as a pipeline artifact.

A multiplex PCR was run with 60 Vbeta primers and 13 Jbeta primers. Repertoires were generated with immunoSEQ multiplex PCR, while TCRdb's copy carries only in-frame clones and drops some. The data hold about 200,000 clones, with 76% observed a single time. Germline values: CDR1 SGHNT, CDR2 YYREEE (reference sequence). The CDR3 is 15 amino acids. With 4 bases removed from V and 8 bases from J, the gap between germline ends came to 21 bases. This clone was observed a handful of times. Its antigen is as yet unknown. The sample consisted of PBMCs. This receptor was identified in a man between 18 and 29 years old in good health and CMV-seronegative. The chain joins TRBV5-4 to TRBJ1-2, with unresolved D. The CDR3 loop reads CASSPPRPGSGGYTF. The CDR3 DNA sequence: TGTGCCAGCAGCCCGCCTAGACCGGGGTCTGGAGGCTACACCTTC. Drawing the rest from reference TRBV5-4 and TRBJ1-2, the complete variable domain is ETGVTQSPTHLIKTRGQQVTLRCSSQSGHNTVSWYQQALGQGPQFIFQYYREEENGRGNFPPRFSGLQFPNYSSELNVNALELDDSALYLCASSPPRPGSGGYTFGSGTRLTVV.